The 22 T cell receptor beta chains listed next were all sequenced from one sample in a study of blood T cells in healthy people across ages (dated by TCRdb to between 2015 and 2017). Library creation used 5' RACE. Sequencing relied on an Illumina HiSeq 2500. The second PCR ran for roughly 7 to 12 cycles and used a J-beta primer mix along with a sample-barcoded 5' primer. TCRdb trimmed public reads at Q25 via fastp, called clones via MiXCR and kept in-frame beta chains. Rows matching on CDR3 protein sequence are summarized as one entry with the most common DNA and genes. The sample includes fewer than 2,000,000 distinct CDR3 sequences, with roughly 32% observed a single time. The biggest ten clones account for approximately 10% of the sample. Specimen: blood. The receptors stem from a woman between 25 and 40 years old in good health.

At least ten counts were recorded for this clonotype. The chain recombines TRBV27 with TRBJ2-1, with 13 bases identical to TRBD2. V lost 4 bases, J lost 2 bases, and 2 bases stayed unmatched. This CDR3 spans 16 amino acids. Per the germline V gene, CDR1 is MNHEY and CDR2 is SMNVEV (reference sequence). As DNA, the CDR3 is TGTGCCAGCAGTTCGGGGACTAGCGGGACCTACAATGAGCAGTTCTTC. Its protein is CASSSGTSGTYNEQFF.

J is TRBJ2-4 and V is TRBV6-7; TRBD1 aligns across 11 bases. Gene TRBJ2-7 matches the end of the DNA better, so the J call may be wrong. TRBV6-7 is an open reading frame whose function is uncertain. The CDR3 has 17 residues. In DNA, the CDR3 is TGTGCCAGCAGTTACCGGGACAGGGGGAGCCTATCGTACGAGCAGTACTTC. It is translated as CASSYRDRGSLSYEQYF.

The chain recombines TRBV12-3 or TRBV12-4 with TRBJ1-5, with 10 bases aligning to TRBD1. V lost 3 bases and J lost 4; bases outside the gene matches: 3. The CDR3 is 15 amino acids. The CDR3 nucleotides read TGTGCCAGCAGTTTTCGGACAGGGGGGAATCAGCCCCAGCATTTT. It translates to CASSFRTGGNQPQHF.

V and J are TRBV7-9 and TRBJ2-3, with 9 bases identical to TRBD1. CDR1 and CDR2 (germline): SEHNR, FQNEAQ (reference sequence). Trimming took 4 bases from V and 2 from J; bases not matched to a gene: 7. This CDR3 has 16 residues. The CDR3 region is CASSSRTGVNTDTQYF. The CDR3, as DNA: TGTGCCAGCAGCTCAAGGACAGGGGTCAACACAGATACGCAGTATTTT.

This clonotype was counted a single time. One end of the junction fails to match germline, which may point to a read error. The J gene is TRBJ2-6, the V gene TRBV5-6, with 9 bases that match TRBD1. The CDR3 has 16 amino acids. The germline V gene encodes CDR1 SGHDT and CDR2 YYEEEE. The CDR3 DNA sequence: TGTGCCAGCAGCTTCGGGACAGGGTCTGGGGCCAGCGTCCTGACTTTC. Its translation: CASSFGTGSGASVLTF.

This clonotype was seen a handful of times. A much larger clone differs from this one at a single base, so this may be a read error. The chain carries TRBV7-2 and TRBJ2-5, with TRBD2 matching over 12 bases. Germline V gives CDR1 SGHTA, CDR2 FQGNSA. The CDR3 loop spans 16 amino acids. DNA of the CDR3: TGTGCCAGCAGCTTGGCTAGCGGGGGGGCTCAAGGGACCCAGTACTTC. Translating it yields CASSLASGGAQGTQYF.

In this sample, this clonotype turned up a few times. V gene TRBV5-1 combines with J gene TRBJ1-1, with D maybe TRBD1 (6 bases). Germline V gene lookup returns CDR1 SGHRS and CDR2 YFSETQ. V lost 5 bases to trimming and J lost 3 bases, with 14 bases between them. The CDR3 is 14 residues long. The CDR3 nucleotides read TGCGCCAGCAGGGGGGCAGGATCCTACACTGAAGCTTTCTTT. Its translation: CASRGAGSYTEAFF.

The CDR3 DNA reads TGTGCCAGCAGCTTGAGAGAGACGAGATCACCCCTCCACTTT. Protein product: CASSLRETRSPLHF. This chain links TRBV7-9 with TRBJ1-6; D ambiguous. Germline CDR1 and CDR2: SEHNR and FQNEAQ (reference sequence). The CDR3 contains 14 residues. Trimming took off 3 bases at V and 10 bases at J, with 13 bases between the two ends.

This chain uses TRBV4-1 with TRBJ2-4; D uncertain. The better agreement between TRBJ2-7 and the DNA end casts doubt on the J call. Germline-derived CDR1 and CDR2 are MGHRA and YSYEKL. CDR3 length: 14 amino acids. Here the CDR3 DNA reads TGCGCCAGCAGCCAAGCCCCCAGTATTGACGAGCAGTACTTC. Encoded protein: CASSQAPSIDEQYF.

The chain combines TRBV7-3 with TRBJ2-3; TRBD2 matches at 10 bases. The ends lost 8 bases at V and 4 bases at J; junction bases unmatched: 18. CDR1 SGHTA and CDR2 FQGTGA come from the germline V gene. The CDR3 length is 18 residues. CDR3 DNA sequence: TGTGCCAGCTCCAAGCCGGGACTAGCGAACCCGAGGGCAGATACGCAGTATTTT. It is translated as CASSKPGLANPRADTQYF.

Regarding this clonotype: This may come from a read error, since a much larger clone is one base off. The rearrangement links TRBV5-5 to TRBJ2-3, with TRBD1 as a possible D gene (6 bases). The CDR3 is 14 amino acids. Germline V gives CDR1 SGHKS, CDR2 YYEKEE (reference sequence). Trimming shortened V by 3 bases and J by 4 bases, and 12 bases separated the two germline ends. CDR3 in DNA: TGTGCCAGCAGCTGGTCTGGGGGCCCAGATACGCAGTATTTT. Translated, it gives CASSWSGGPDTQYF. Looking up the rest from reference TRBV5-5 and TRBJ2-3 gives the full variable domain: DAGVTQSPTHLIKTRGQQVTLRCSPISGHKSVSWYQQVLGQGPQFIFQYYEKEERGRGNFPDRFSARQFPNYSSELNVNALLLGDSALYLCASSWSGGPDTQYFGPGTRLTVL.

The CDR3 reads CASSLRGTPGPQHF. The DNA for the CDR3 is TGTGCCAGCAGTTTACGGGGGACCCCGGGGCCCCAGCATTTT. V gene TRBV28 combines with J gene TRBJ1-5; the D gene is possibly TRBD1 (5 bases). Trimming stripped 2 bases from V and 9 bases from J, with 14 bases between. The CDR3 contains 14 residues. CDR1 and CDR2 (germline): MDHEN, SYDVKM.

Comments on this clonotype: A much larger clone differs by one base, so this may be a read error. This rearrangement joins TRBV20-1 to TRBJ2-5; D not certain. In germline, CDR1 is DFQATT, CDR2 SNEGSKA (reference sequence). The V gene lost 5 bases and the J gene lost 1 base, with 8 bases spanning the gap. CDR3 size: 12 residues. The CDR3 spells CSAVRSQETQYF. The CDR3, as DNA: TGCAGTGCTGTCCGGTCCCAAGAGACCCAGTACTTC.

This clonotype was observed a handful of times. V usage is TRBV21-1 and J usage is TRBJ2-7; the table's D call, TRBD1, has no DNA check behind it. TRBV21-1 is a listed pseudogene. The CDR3 length is 13 residues. CDR3 region: CASSKEWTAGQYF. For the CDR3, the DNA is TGTGCCAGCAGCAAAGAGTGGACAGCAGGGCAGTACTTC.

The chain uses TRBV29-1 and TRBJ1-1; D is ambiguous. Germline V CDR1 and CDR2: SQVTM, ANQGSEA. The CDR3 runs to 14 residues. Trimming stripped 7 bases from V and 0 bases from J, with 15 bases between. The CDR3 sequence is CSGAPLLMNTEAFF. CDR3 sequence (DNA): TGCAGCGGAGCCCCTCTCTTAATGAACACTGAAGCTTTCTTT.

V gene TRBV7-8 combines with J gene TRBJ2-1; 7 positions match TRBD2. Per the germline V gene, CDR1 is SGHVS and CDR2 is FQNEAQ. This CDR3 is built from 15 residues. V dropped 4 bases and J dropped 1; count of bases not matched to a gene: 4. The CDR3 region is CASSYLAVSYNEQFF. The CDR3 DNA sequence: TGTGCCAGCAGCTATCTAGCGGTGTCCTACAATGAGCAGTTCTTC.

This clonotype was counted only a few times. The V call is TRBV5-6, the J call TRBJ2-2; 8 positions agree with TRBD1. Germline-derived CDR1 and CDR2 are SGHDT and YYEEEE. The CDR3 runs 16 residues. V lost 0 bases, J lost 1 base, and 2 bases stayed unmatched. CDR3 DNA: TGTGCCAGCAGCTTGGCTGGACAGGGGAACACCGGGGAGCTGTTTTTT. Protein sequence: CASSLAGQGNTGELFF.

This clonotype was counted a few times. The rearrangement uses TRBV6-1 and TRBJ2-7; D unresolved. CDR1 and CDR2 from the germline V gene are MNHNS and SASEGT. The CDR3 runs 13 residues. With 0 bases removed from V and 2 bases from J, the gap between germline ends came to 5 bases. CDR3 sequence (DNA): TGTGCCAGCAGTGAAGCGCACCCCTACGAGCAGTACTTC. As protein: CASSEAHPYEQYF.

V usage is TRBV25-1 and J usage is TRBJ2-3, with D perhaps TRBD1 (7 bases). Germline V gene data show CDR1 as MGHDK and CDR2 as SYGVNS. V was clipped by 6 bases and J by 5 bases, with 18 bases between them. This CDR3 has 15 residues. CDR3 residues: CASSAARGRGDTQYF. Written as DNA, the CDR3 is TGTGCCAGCAGCGCTGCAAGGGGGCGGGGAGATACGCAGTATTTT.

V gene TRBV2 combines with J gene TRBJ2-3; 9 nucleotides line up with TRBD2. Germline V gene data show CDR1 as SNHLY and CDR2 as FYNNEI. CDR3 length: 18 residues. V shed 2 bases, J shed 1 base, and the junction held 10 bases outside the gene matches. The CDR3 region has the DNA TGTGCCAGCAGTGAATGGTTAGCGGGAGAGAGAGGCACAGATACGCAGTATTTT. Amino acid sequence: CASSEWLAGERGTDTQYF. The entire variable domain, with the rest obtained from reference TRBV2 and TRBJ2-3, is as follows: EPEVTQTPSHQVTQMGQEVILRCVPISNHLYFYWYRQILGQKVEFLVSFYNNEISEKSEIFDDQFSVERPDGSNFTLKIRSTKLEDSAMYFCASSEWLAGERGTDTQYFGPGTRLTVL.

This chain connects TRBV18 to TRBJ1-4, with D uncertain. The CDR3 consists of 12 residues. Germline lookup yields CDR1 KGHSH and CDR2 LQKENI. V shed 4 bases and J shed 8 bases, with 8 bases lying between them. The CDR3 nucleotides read TGTGCCAGCTCACTAGCCAGGGAAAAACTGTTTTTT. This codes for CASSLAREKLFF.

This clonotype was detected a few times. The V and J genes are TRBV9 and TRBJ2-3, with TRBD2 identical over 7 bases. The CDR3 sequence is 17 residues long. Germline CDR1 reads SGDLS; CDR2 reads YYNGEE. J gave up 2 bases and V 0 bases, and 9 bases lay outside the gene matches. The CDR3 nucleotides are TGTGCCAGCAGCGTAGGGGGCCGGGGGGACTTCACAGATACGCAGTATTTT. This sequence encodes CASSVGGRGDFTDTQYF.